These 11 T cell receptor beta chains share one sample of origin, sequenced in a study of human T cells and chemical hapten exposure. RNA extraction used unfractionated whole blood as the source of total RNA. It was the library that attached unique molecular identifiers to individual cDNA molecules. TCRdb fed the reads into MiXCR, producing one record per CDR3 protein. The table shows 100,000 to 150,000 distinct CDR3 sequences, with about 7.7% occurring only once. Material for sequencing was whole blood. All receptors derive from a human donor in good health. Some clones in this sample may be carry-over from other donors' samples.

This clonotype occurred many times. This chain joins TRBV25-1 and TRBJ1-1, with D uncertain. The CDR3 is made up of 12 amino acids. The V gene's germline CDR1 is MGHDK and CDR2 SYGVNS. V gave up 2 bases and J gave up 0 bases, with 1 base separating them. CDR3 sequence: CASSEVNTEAFF. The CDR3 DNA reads TGTGCCAGCAGTGAAGTGAACACTGAAGCTTTCTTT.

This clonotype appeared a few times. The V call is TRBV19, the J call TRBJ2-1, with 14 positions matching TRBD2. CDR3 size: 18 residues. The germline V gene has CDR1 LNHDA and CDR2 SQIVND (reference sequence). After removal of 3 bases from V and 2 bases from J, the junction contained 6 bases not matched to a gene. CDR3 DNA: TGTGCCAGTAGTATCAGGAGACTAGCGGGGGGGACCTACAATGAGCAGTTCTTC. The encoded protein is CASSIRRLAGGTYNEQFF. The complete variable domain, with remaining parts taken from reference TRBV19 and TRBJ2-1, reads DGGITQSPKYLFRKEGQNVTLSCEQNLNHDAMYWYRQDPGQGLRLIYYSQIVNDFQKGDIAEGYSVSREKKESFPLTVTSAQKNPTAFYLCASSIRRLAGGTYNEQFFGPGTRLTVL.

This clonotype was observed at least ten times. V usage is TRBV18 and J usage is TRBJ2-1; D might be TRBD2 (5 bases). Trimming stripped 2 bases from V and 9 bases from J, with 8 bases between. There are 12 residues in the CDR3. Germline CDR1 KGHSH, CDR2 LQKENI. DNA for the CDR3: TGTGCCAGCTCACCAATAGAGGGTGAGCAGTTCTTC. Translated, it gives CASSPIEGEQFF.

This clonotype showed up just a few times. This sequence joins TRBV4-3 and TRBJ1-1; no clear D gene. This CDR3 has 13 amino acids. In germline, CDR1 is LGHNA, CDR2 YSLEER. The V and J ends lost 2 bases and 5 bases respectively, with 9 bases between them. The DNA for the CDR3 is TGCGCCAGCAGCCAACAACGAGGGACTGAAGCTTTCTTT. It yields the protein CASSQQRGTEAFF.

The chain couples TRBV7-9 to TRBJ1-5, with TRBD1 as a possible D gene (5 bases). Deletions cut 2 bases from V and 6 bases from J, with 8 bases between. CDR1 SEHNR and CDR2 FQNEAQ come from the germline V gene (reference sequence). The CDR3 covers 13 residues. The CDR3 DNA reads TGTGCCAGCAGCTTATCGGGGGTTCAGCCCCAGCATTTT. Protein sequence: CASSLSGVQPQHF.

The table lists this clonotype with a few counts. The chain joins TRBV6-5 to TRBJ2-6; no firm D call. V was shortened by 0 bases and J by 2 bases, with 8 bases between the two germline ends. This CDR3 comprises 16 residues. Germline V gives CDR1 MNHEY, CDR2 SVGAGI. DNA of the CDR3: TGTGCCAGCAGTTACTCCGCGTTAACTGGGGCCAACGTCCTGACTTTC. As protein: CASSYSALTGANVLTF.

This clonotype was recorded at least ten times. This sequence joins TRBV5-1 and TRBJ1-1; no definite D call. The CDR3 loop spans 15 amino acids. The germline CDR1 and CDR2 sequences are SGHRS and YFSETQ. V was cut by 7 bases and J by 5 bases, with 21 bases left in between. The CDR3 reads CASATSSLETTEAFF. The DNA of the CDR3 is TGCGCCAGCGCCACCTCGAGCCTGGAAACTACTGAAGCTTTCTTT.

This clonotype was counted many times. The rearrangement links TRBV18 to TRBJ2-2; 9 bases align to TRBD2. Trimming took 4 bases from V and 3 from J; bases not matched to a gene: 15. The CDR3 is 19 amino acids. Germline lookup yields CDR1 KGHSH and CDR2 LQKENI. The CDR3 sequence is CASSLPRTLAGWDTGELFF. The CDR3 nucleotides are TGTGCCAGCTCACTCCCCCGGACTCTAGCGGGATGGGACACCGGGGAGCTGTTTTTT.

The CDR3 is CASRPGTSAAQYF. The CDR3 DNA is TGTGCCAGCAGGCCAGGGACTAGCGCTGCGCAGTACTTC. This chain joins TRBV12-3 or TRBV12-4 and TRBJ2-7; 10 positions match TRBD2. The CDR3 extends over 13 amino acids. V lost 6 bases to trimming and J lost 9 bases; unmatched junction nucleotides: 8.

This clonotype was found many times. The CDR3 is CAWSQSGPNYGYTF. In DNA form, the CDR3 reads TGTGCCTGGAGCCAGTCAGGCCCTAACTATGGCTACACCTTC. The V and J genes are TRBV30 and TRBJ1-2, with D uncertain. V lost 3 bases and J 0 bases, leaving 11 bases between the germline ends. CDR3 size: 14 residues. The germline V gene encodes CDR1 GTSNPN and CDR2 SVGIG (reference sequence).

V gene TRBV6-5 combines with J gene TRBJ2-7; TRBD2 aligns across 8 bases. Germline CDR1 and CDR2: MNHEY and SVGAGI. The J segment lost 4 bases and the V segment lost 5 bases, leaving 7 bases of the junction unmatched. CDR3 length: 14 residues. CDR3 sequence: CASSPHRGGYEQYF. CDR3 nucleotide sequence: TGTGCCAGCAGTCCCCACCGGGGGGGATACGAGCAGTACTTC.